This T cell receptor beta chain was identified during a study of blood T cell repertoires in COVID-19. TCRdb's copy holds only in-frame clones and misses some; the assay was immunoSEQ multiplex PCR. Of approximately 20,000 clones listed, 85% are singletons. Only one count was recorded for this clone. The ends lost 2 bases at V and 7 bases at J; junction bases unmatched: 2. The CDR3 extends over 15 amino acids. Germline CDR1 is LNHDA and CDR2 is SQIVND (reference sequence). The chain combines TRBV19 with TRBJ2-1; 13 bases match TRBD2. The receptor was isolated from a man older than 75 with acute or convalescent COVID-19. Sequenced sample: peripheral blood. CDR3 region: CASSIQLAGGNEQFF. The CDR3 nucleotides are TGTGCCAGTAGTATACAACTAGCGGGGGGGAATGAGCAGTTCTTC.